This entry lists 2 T cell receptor beta chains sequenced from one sample in a study of cytomegalovirus exposure and HLA in healthy donors. Primers for the PCR totalled 60 Vbeta and 13 Jbeta. Some clones are missing from TCRdb's copy, which holds only in-frame ones; the method was immunoSEQ multiplex PCR. The sample contains around 100,000 clones, 50% to 70% of which appear only once. Sample: PBMCs. The receptor set was obtained from a man aged 30 to 39 in good health and CMV-seropositive.

This clone was observed a single time. The junction shows a germline mismatch at one end, possibly a read error. The sample contains more than one DNA sequence encoding this CDR3. This chain connects TRBV5-4 to TRBJ2-1; the match to TRBD1 covers 7 bases. From germline, CDR1 is SGHNT and CDR2 YYREEE (reference sequence). The CDR3 totals 15 residues. The CDR3 bases are TGTGCCAGCAGCCTAGGACAGGACAGATACAATGAACAGTTCTTC. Translation gives CASSLGQDRYNEQFF.

The chain has TRBV5-4 and TRBJ2-2; TRBD1 matches 8 bases. Trimming took 2 bases from V and 2 from J; bases not matched to a gene: 5. Germline CDR1 is SGHNT and CDR2 is YYREEE (reference sequence). This CDR3 comprises 16 residues. CDR3 DNA sequence: TGTGCCAGCAGCTTCGGACAGGGTGCCAACACCGGGGAGCTGTTTTTT. Its protein product is CASSFGQGANTGELFF.